Below are 15 T cell receptor beta chains sequenced from a single sample in a study of blood T cell repertoires in COVID-19. Profiling relied on immunoSEQ multiplex PCR, and the TCRdb table lists in-frame clones only, not all of them. The data contain roughly 100,000 clones, around 88% of them singletons. Material: peripheral blood. The receptors shown here come from a human donor in a cohort sampled during active COVID-19.

In this sample, this clone turned up once. The J gene is TRBJ2-5, the V gene TRBV25-1; D perhaps matches TRBD1 (6 bases). The CDR3 length is 12 residues. Germline CDR1 reads MGHDK; CDR2 reads SYGVNS. The germline V and J ends were trimmed by 7 bases and 5 bases, with 11 bases remaining between them. The DNA for the CDR3 is TGTGCCAGCAATGGGGGCACGGAGACCCAGTACTTC. As protein: CASNGGTETQYF. Full variable domain (outside the CDR3, taken from reference TRBV25-1 and TRBJ2-5): EADIYQTPRYLVIGTGKKITLECSQTMGHDKMYWYQQDPGMELHLIHYSYGVNSTEKGDLSSESTVSRIRTEHFPLTLESARPSHTSQYLCASNGGTETQYFGPGTRLLVL.

J is TRBJ1-4 and V is TRBV15; D might be TRBD1 (6 bases). Germline lookup yields CDR1 LNHNV and CDR2 YYDKDF (reference sequence). V shed 1 base and J shed 7 bases, with 10 bases lying between them. This CDR3 is 14 amino acids long. The CDR3: CATSRGAGAEKLFF. The CDR3 DNA reads as TGTGCCACCAGCAGAGGGGCAGGGGCTGAAAAACTGTTTTTT.

The chain uses TRBV19 and TRBJ2-5; D gene ambiguous. V was clipped by 5 bases and J by 3 bases, with 7 bases between them. From germline, CDR1 is LNHDA and CDR2 SQIVND (reference sequence). The CDR3 has 12 amino acids. The CDR3 nucleotides are TGTGCCAGTAGTGTGTCAAAAGAGACCCAGTACTTC. Translating gives CASSVSKETQYF.

J is TRBJ2-2 and V is TRBV4-3; D may be TRBD2 (6 bases). This CDR3 is 14 amino acids long. V dropped 2 bases and J dropped 4 bases, with 8 bases sitting between them. The germline V gene has CDR1 LGHNA and CDR2 YSLEER. CDR3 coding DNA: TGCGCCAGCAGCCAACTGGAGGGCACCGGGGAGCTGTTTTTT. Encoded protein: CASSQLEGTGELFF.

The V and J genes are TRBV6-6 and TRBJ2-1, with TRBD2 matching over 12 bases. This CDR3 has 16 residues. The V gene's germline CDR1 is MNHNY and CDR2 SVGAGI (reference sequence). The V and J ends lost 0 bases and 6 bases, in that order; junction bases with no gene match: 3. The CDR3 loop is CASSYSTSGGSNEQFF. CDR3 in DNA: TGTGCCAGCAGTTACTCGACTAGCGGGGGTAGCAATGAGCAGTTCTTC.

The chain carries TRBV6-5 and TRBJ2-7; a possible D gene is TRBD2 (6 bases). This CDR3 has 14 amino acids. Trimming pared 0 bases from V and 5 bases from J, leaving 11 bases between. Per the germline V gene, CDR1 is MNHEY and CDR2 is SVGAGI. The CDR3 nucleotides read TGTGCCAGCAGTTACTCGACACTAGCAGACGAGCAGTACTTC. Encoded protein: CASSYSTLADEQYF.

This clone was recorded a few times. The rearrangement uses TRBV5-6 and TRBJ1-2; 9 bases match TRBD1. This CDR3 is built from 15 residues. The V gene end was trimmed by 4 bases and the J gene end by 3 bases; junction bases not matched to a gene: 7. Germline V gene sequence: CDR1 SGHDT, CDR2 YYEEEE. CDR3 bases: TGTGCCAGCAGCACTGGGACAGGGCAATACTATGGCTACACCTTC. It translates to CASSTGTGQYYGYTF.

In nucleotides, the CDR3 is TGTGCCAGCAGCTTAAATGCGGCTAATGAGCAGTTCTTC. The encoded protein is CASSLNAANEQFF. The chain links TRBV7-9 to TRBJ2-1; no firm D call. The CDR3 runs to 13 residues. V lost 2 bases and J 7 bases, leaving 9 bases between the germline ends. CDR1 is SEHNR and CDR2 is FQNEAQ in the germline V gene (reference sequence).

In its sample, this clone was seen a few times. The J gene is TRBJ1-1, the V gene TRBV7-2, with TRBD1 matching 10 bases. V was pared by 5 bases and J by 5 bases, with 11 bases of the junction left unmatched. The length of the CDR3 is 16 residues. CDR1 SGHTA and CDR2 FQGNSA come from the germline V gene. The CDR3 reads CASSPDRGRDYTEAFF. Written as DNA, the CDR3 is TGTGCCAGCAGCCCAGACAGGGGGCGCGATTATACTGAAGCTTTCTTT.

The gene calls are TRBV12-3 or TRBV12-4 and TRBJ2-1; a possible D gene is TRBD2 (5 bases). V gave up 5 bases and J gave up 6 bases, with 8 bases separating them. The CDR3 contains 12 residues. The CDR3 nucleotides are TGTGCCAGCAGTCCTACTAGCAATGAGCAGTTCTTC. This codes for CASSPTSNEQFF.

The chain couples TRBV7-2 to TRBJ2-3, with D maybe TRBD1 (5 bases). This CDR3 region has 14 residues. Per the germline V gene, CDR1 is SGHTA and CDR2 is FQGNSA. V was pared by 5 bases and J by 0 bases, with 9 bases between. The CDR3 sequence is CASSADRSTDTQYF. As DNA, the CDR3 is TGTGCCAGCAGCGCCGACAGAAGCACAGATACGCAGTATTTT.

In this sample, this clone turned up once. J is TRBJ2-2 and V is TRBV12-3 or TRBV12-4, with a tentative D call TRBD1 (5 bases). The CDR3 is made up of 13 amino acids. V dropped 3 bases and J dropped 10 bases, with 12 bases sitting between them. The CDR3 DNA sequence: TGTGCCAGCAGTTTTGGCGGACAAGCGGAGCTGTTTTTT. Translating gives CASSFGGQAELFF.

The chain combines TRBV11-2 with TRBJ2-1, with D tentatively TRBD2 (6 bases). The germline V gene encodes CDR1 SGHAT and CDR2 FQNNGV. Trimming shortened V by 4 bases and J by 5 bases, and 15 bases separated the two germline ends. This CDR3 region has 15 residues. CDR3 sequence (DNA): TGTGCCAGCAGCTCAGGAGGTGGAGGGCACAATGAGCAGTTCTTC. Translation gives CASSSGGGGHNEQFF.

The chain has TRBV5-8 and TRBJ2-5, with D unclear. Trimming left V 1 base short and J 0 bases short, with 16 bases between. Per the germline V gene, CDR1 is SGHTS and CDR2 is YDEGEE. This CDR3 is built from 17 residues. CDR3 loop: CASSLSVPGVYQETQYF. CDR3 in DNA: TGTGCCAGCAGCTTGAGTGTGCCAGGTGTTTACCAAGAGACCCAGTACTTC.

This rearrangement joins TRBV7-9 to TRBJ2-6, with TRBD1 matching 8 bases. CDR3 size: 17 residues. Per germline, CDR1 SEHNR and CDR2 FQNEAQ (reference sequence). V trimming: 1 base; J trimming: 2 bases; junction bases outside the gene matches: 4. Here the CDR3 reads CASSLEQGAPGANVLTF. CDR3 sequence (DNA): TGTGCCAGCAGCTTAGAGCAGGGGGCCCCTGGGGCCAACGTCCTGACTTTC.